This TCR beta chain was retrieved from a study of T cell changes during pregnancy in multiple sclerosis. Generated by immunoSEQ multiplex PCR, the TCRdb table keeps only in-frame clones and is missing some. The sample contains around 71,000 clones, 90% to 95% of which appear only once. Only one count was recorded for this clone. The length of the CDR3 is 14 residues. V gave up 0 bases and J gave up 6 bases, with 8 bases separating them. CDR1 MRHNA and CDR2 SNTAGT come from the germline V gene. This clonotype originated in a female donor with multiple sclerosis, enrolled in a pregnancy study. Here the sequenced sample was peripheral blood, taken in the third trimester of pregnancy. The gene calls are TRBV6-4 and TRBJ2-2, with TRBD2 as a possible D gene (5 bases). The CDR3 bases are TGTGCCAGCAGTGACTCGCCGGAGGCCGGGGAGCTGTTTTTT. It encodes CASSDSPEAGELFF.